The next 20 T cell receptor beta chains were all read from a single sample in a study of shared clonotypes between healthy human individuals. The assay was immunoSEQ multiplex PCR, and TCRdb's table has in-frame clones only and misses some. The repertoire holds 2 million or so clones, with around 95% as singletons. The source material was naive CD4+ T cells sorted from blood. The subset here: CD45RA+ positively selected. These receptors were collected from a man younger than 35 in good health.

The chain uses TRBV5-6 and TRBJ2-7; D is unresolved. Per germline, CDR1 SGHDT and CDR2 YYEEEE. V lost 1 base and J 1 base, leaving 9 bases between the germline ends. The CDR3 is made up of 14 amino acids. Here the CDR3 DNA reads TGTGCCAGCAGCTTGCCCAAGACTTCCTACGAGCAGTACTTC. It specifies CASSLPKTSYEQYF. The entire variable domain, with the rest obtained from reference TRBV5-6 and TRBJ2-7, is as follows: DAGVTQSPTHLIKTRGQQVTLRCSPKSGHDTVSWYQQALGQGPQFIFQYYEEEERQRGNFPDRFSGHQFPNYSSELNVNALLLGDSALYLCASSLPKTSYEQYFGPGTRLTVT.

The V gene is TRBV29-1, the J gene TRBJ1-1; D unresolved. Germline CDR1 reads SQVTM; CDR2 reads ANQGSEA. The CDR3 is 12 residues long. Between the trimmed V and J ends, which lost 4 bases and 8 bases, there was a span of 14 bases. The CDR3 nucleotides read TGCAGCGTTGTGGCGGTGGTAGGGGAAGCTTTCTTT. Its protein is CSVVAVVGEAFF.

The gene calls are TRBV7-2 and TRBJ1-2; TRBD1 aligns across 8 bases. The CDR3 covers 14 residues. The junction had 6 bases not matched to a gene; V was cut back by 4 bases and J by 5 bases. CDR1 SGHTA and CDR2 FQGNSA come from the germline V gene. The chain's CDR3 is CASSSDRGPYGYTF. CDR3 sequence (DNA): TGTGCCAGCAGCTCCGACAGGGGACCGTATGGCTACACCTTC.

The rearrangement joins TRBV5-1 to TRBJ1-2; D is undetermined. The germline gives CDR1 SGHRS, CDR2 YFSETQ. The V end lost 3 bases, the J end lost 2 bases, and 8 bases lay between the germline ends. The CDR3 is 13 amino acids. The CDR3 region is CASSWPGNYGYTF. The CDR3 DNA reads TGCGCCAGCAGCTGGCCAGGAAACTATGGCTACACCTTC.

This chain joins TRBV7-2 and TRBJ1-5; no reliable D call. CDR1 and CDR2 from the germline V gene are SGHTA and FQGNSA. V gave up 1 base and J gave up 2 bases, with 9 bases separating them. The CDR3 is 15 residues long. The DNA for the CDR3 is TGTGCCAGCAGCTTAGAGACGATGGGCAATCAGCCCCAGCATTTT. It yields the protein CASSLETMGNQPQHF.

The chain recombines TRBV2 with TRBJ2-3, with no clear D. The CDR3 spans 12 residues. Germline V gene sequence: CDR1 SNHLY, CDR2 FYNNEI. V was pared by 3 bases and J by 4 bases, with 5 bases between. This chain's CDR3 is CASSDYPDTQYF. For the CDR3, the DNA is TGTGCCAGCAGTGACTACCCAGATACGCAGTATTTT. The variable domain in full, with the rest retrieved from reference TRBV2 and TRBJ2-3, is EPEVTQTPSHQVTQMGQEVILRCVPISNHLYFYWYRQILGQKVEFLVSFYNNEISEKSEIFDDQFSVERPDGSNFTLKIRSTKLEDSAMYFCASSDYPDTQYFGPGTRLTVL.

This rearrangement joins TRBV11-2 to TRBJ2-7, with 10 bases identical to TRBD2. The CDR3 length is 17 residues. Germline-derived CDR1 and CDR2 are SGHAT and FQNNGV. The junction had 10 bases not matched to a gene; V was cut back by 1 base and J by 4 bases. In DNA form, the CDR3 reads TGTGCCAGCAGCTTAGTCCAGGGTGGGACTAGCGTTTACGAGCAGTACTTC. Its protein is CASSLVQGGTSVYEQYF. The variable domain in full, completed from reference TRBV11-2 and TRBJ2-7, reads EAGVAQSPRYKIIEKRQSVAFWCNPISGHATLYWYQQILGQGPKLLIQFQNNGVVDDSQLPKDRFSAERLKGVDSTLKIQPAKLEDSAVYLCASSLVQGGTSVYEQYFGPGTRLTVT.

This chain links TRBV5-4 with TRBJ2-7, with TRBD1 identical over 8 bases. The trim removed 0 bases at V and 9 bases at J, leaving 5 bases unmatched. Germline V CDR1 and CDR2: SGHNT, YYREEE (reference sequence). The CDR3 is made up of 13 amino acids. Here the CDR3 reads CASSLDDRGTQYF. The CDR3 bases are TGTGCCAGCAGCTTGGATGACAGGGGTACGCAGTACTTC.

Notes on this clone: Other nucleotide sequences from this sample produce the same CDR3. The chain carries TRBV5-1 and TRBJ2-5; 11 bases match TRBD1. The CDR3 is 15 residues long. Germline V CDR1 and CDR2: SGHRS, YFSETQ. V lost 3 bases, J lost 5 bases, and 6 bases stayed unmatched. The CDR3, as DNA: TGCGCCAGCAGCTCCGGGACAGGGGGACGGGAGACCCAGTACTTC. This gives the protein CASSSGTGGRETQYF.

The J gene is TRBJ1-1, the V gene TRBV11-2; D remains ambiguous. The CDR3 runs to 14 residues. Germline V gene lookup returns CDR1 SGHAT and CDR2 FQNNGV. Trimming left V 3 bases short and J 3 bases short, with 11 bases between. CDR3 loop: CASSFGARDTEAFF. CDR3 nucleotides: TGTGCCAGCAGCTTTGGCGCGAGGGACACTGAAGCTTTCTTT.

Concerning this clone: Different DNA sequences within this sample yield the same CDR3. V and J are TRBV5-1 and TRBJ1-6; D gene unclear. The length of the CDR3 is 15 residues. Germline assignment: CDR1 SGHRS and CDR2 YFSETQ. The V and J ends lost 0 bases and 5 bases respectively, with 9 bases between them. This CDR3 reads CASSLAGRDNSPLHF. The CDR3 nucleotides read TGCGCCAGCAGCTTGGCGGGTCGGGATAATTCACCCCTCCACTTT.

This chain connects TRBV6-5 to TRBJ2-1; TRBD2 matches at 7 bases. With V trimmed by 6 bases and J by 9 bases, 11 bases remained unmatched. Germline V gene data show CDR1 as MNHEY and CDR2 as SVGAGI. The CDR3 extends over 14 amino acids. CDR3 nucleotide sequence: TGTGCCAGCAGACCCGGACTAGTTGGGGGTGAGCAGTTCTTC. Translated: CASRPGLVGGEQFF.

The V and J genes are TRBV13 and TRBJ2-7; possibly TRBD2 for D (6 bases). V lost 2 bases, J lost 0 bases, and 8 bases lay in between. The CDR3 extends over 14 amino acids. The germline gives CDR1 PRHDT, CDR2 FYEKMQ (reference sequence). The CDR3 loop is CASSLQTSSYEQYF. The CDR3 coding sequence is TGTGCCAGCAGCTTACAGACTAGCTCCTACGAGCAGTACTTC.

This clone occurred once. V and J are TRBV28 and TRBJ2-2; TRBD1 aligns across 7 bases. CDR3 length: 12 residues. CDR1 MDHEN and CDR2 SYDVKM come from the germline V gene. The V gene end was trimmed by 7 bases and the J gene end by 11 bases; junction bases not matched to a gene: 7. CDR3 region: CASNARGPELFF. As DNA, the CDR3 is TGTGCCAGCAACGCTAGGGGGCCAGAGCTGTTTTTT.

The J gene is TRBJ1-5, the V gene TRBV19; D gene ambiguous. The V gene's germline CDR1 is LNHDA and CDR2 SQIVND (reference sequence). The CDR3 sequence is 15 residues long. Trimming took off 5 bases at V and 0 bases at J, with 11 bases between the two ends. The CDR3 DNA reads TGTGCCAGTAGTTCCGAGGGTGTTAGCAATCAGCCCCAGCATTTT. Protein: CASSSEGVSNQPQHF.

Details on this clone: Within the sample, other DNA sequences also encode this same CDR3. The chain joins TRBV18 to TRBJ2-7; weak D call: TRBD1 (5 bases). CDR3 length: 13 amino acids. The germline CDR1 and CDR2 sequences are KGHSH and LQKENI. V lost 3 bases and J lost 2, with 8 bases in between. CDR3 DNA sequence: TGTGCCAGCTCACCCGACAGCCCCTACGAGCAGTACTTC. Translation gives CASSPDSPYEQYF.

The rearrangement uses TRBV4-1 and TRBJ2-1; weak D call: TRBD2 (6 bases). Trimming pared 3 bases from V and 1 base from J, leaving 16 bases between. Germline V CDR1 and CDR2: MGHRA, YSYEKL. This CDR3 contains 17 residues. The CDR3 region is CASSHMPGLRSYNEQFF. The DNA for the CDR3 is TGCGCCAGCAGCCATATGCCGGGACTTCGATCCTACAATGAGCAGTTCTTC.

This clone has only one observation. This CDR3 is also generated by other DNA sequences in the sample. The chain joins TRBV6-5 to TRBJ1-6, with D tentatively TRBD1 (5 bases). This CDR3 has 15 amino acids. Germline V lookup: CDR1 MNHEY, CDR2 SVGAGI. Trimming left V 2 bases short and J 7 bases short, with 12 bases between. The DNA of the CDR3 is TGTGCCAGCAGTTACGACCGATCAGGGAATTCACCCCTCCACTTT. Translated, it gives CASSYDRSGNSPLHF.

The chain has TRBV7-8 and TRBJ2-7; 11 bases are shared with TRBD2. This CDR3 contains 16 residues. V was pared by 3 bases and J by 2 bases, with 6 bases of the junction left unmatched. Germline CDR1 is SGHVS and CDR2 is FQNEAQ. CDR3 sequence reads: CASSLGTSGDPYEQYF. In DNA, the CDR3 is TGTGCCAGCAGCTTGGGGACTAGCGGAGATCCCTACGAGCAGTACTTC.

This clone was counted at least ten times. The chain uses TRBV15 and TRBJ2-1, with D uncertain. V shed 2 bases and J shed 10 bases, with 6 bases lying between them. CDR3 length equals 11 residues. Germline CDR1 LNHNV, CDR2 YYDKDF (reference sequence). The CDR3 region has the DNA TGTGCCACCAGCAGATTGGGCGAGCAGTTCTTC. It codes for CATSRLGEQFF.